This T cell receptor (beta chain) was recovered during a study of shared clonotypes between healthy human individuals. Across the study: CD4 naive and CD4 memory each took three plates per donor, while CD8 naive took two and CD8 memory one.

On this clone itself: What it binds is unknown.

Deletions cut 5 bases from V and 1 base from J, with 2 bases between. There are 11 residues in the CDR3. Germline CDR1 SGHVS, CDR2 FQNEAQ. TCRdb's table, derived via immunoSEQ multiplex PCR, lists solely in-frame clones and lacks some. Of about 2.1 million clones listed, roughly 95% are singletons. Study observations and caveats: Researchers found naive subsets generally carried larger estimated richness than memory subsets. Sampling involved blood alone; tissue repertoires likely differ. Generation probabilities were higher for clonotypes shared across all four sorted-subset donors than for unshared ones.

The naive CD8 subset, CD45RO-negative cells positively selected for CCR7, excluded terminally differentiated effector memory CD45RA+ cells. The rearrangement links TRBV7-8 to TRBJ2-5, with no clear D. Sequenced sample: naive CD8+ T cells from PBMCs. The clonotype was recovered from a man between 18 and 35 years old in good health. Some clones in this sample may be carry-over from other donors' samples. CDR3 loop: CASSLQETQYF. CDR3 DNA sequence: TGTGCCAGCAGCCTCCAAGAGACCCAGTACTTC.